This TCR beta chain is from a study of a mutant IDH1 vaccine in newly diagnosed glioma. For the study at large: Sex distribution of treated patients was roughly 60% male and roughly 38% female; mean age was about 41 years. Therapy received beforehand was radiotherapy, temozolomide, or both, with most patients given both. Study-level results: Patients mounted vaccine-induced immune responses in 90% to 95% of cases. Seemingly, pseudoprogression had no relation to changes in the top peripheral T cell clonotypes.

With respect to this clone: The antigen is unknown.

Time point specified: baseline, week 1 (first vaccination visit). As for treatment: pre-vaccination baseline after standard-of-care therapy. TCRdb's copy holds only in-frame clones and misses some; the assay was immunoSEQ multiplex PCR. The table shows more than 50,000 clones, with about 86% occurring only once. The specimen comprised PBMCs, sampled from a glioma patient treated with radiotherapy, temozolomide or both. The sequence came from a man younger than 45 with glioma.

In DNA, the CDR3 is TGTGCCAGCAGCCGGGGACTAGCGGGCGACGAGCAGTACTTC. Its protein product is CASSRGLAGDEQYF. The V call is TRBV7-7, the J call TRBJ2-7, with 12 bases identical to TRBD2. Germline V gives CDR1 SSHAT, CDR2 FNYEAQ (reference sequence). J was trimmed by 5 bases and V by 5 bases; bases with no gene match: 4. The CDR3 has 14 residues.